These 2 T cell receptor beta chains were all obtained from the same sample, sequenced in a study of blood T cell repertoires in COVID-19. Repertoires were generated with immunoSEQ multiplex PCR, while TCRdb's copy carries only in-frame clones and drops some. The sample has 390,000 or so clones, approximately 90% seen once. Sequenced input: peripheral blood. The receptor set was obtained from a woman in her 30s with active or convalescent COVID-19.

The chain joins TRBV10-3 to TRBJ2-7; possibly TRBD2 for D (5 bases). The CDR3 is 13 residues long. CDR1 ENHRY and CDR2 SYGVKD come from the germline V gene. The V end was cut by 6 bases, the J end by 2 bases, with 11 bases between. The DNA of the CDR3 is TGTGCCATCAGCGGACGGGAAACCTACGAGCAGTACTTC. Translation gives CAISGRETYEQYF.

The chain is built from TRBV6-5 and TRBJ1-1, with 7 bases identical to TRBD1. This CDR3 is built from 14 residues. V was pared by 5 bases and J by 3 bases, with 6 bases of the junction left unmatched. Germline CDR1 reads MNHEY; CDR2 reads SVGAGI. CDR3 sequence reads: CASSPWDSDTEAFF. The CDR3 DNA reads as TGTGCCAGCAGTCCCTGGGACAGTGACACTGAAGCTTTCTTT.